The rows below give T cell receptor beta chains drawn from one sample of a study of molecular identifiers for immune sequencing clone quantification. MiXCR, run by TCRdb on the PCR reads, gives a single entry per CDR3 protein. The table has tens of thousands of distinct CDR3 sequences, about 23% seen once; the top ten hold roughly 0.76%. The sample taken for sequencing was naive CD8+ T cells from blood, with Jurkat cell RNA spiked in. These receptors were obtained from a human donor in good health. Some libraries in this study had Jurkat cell RNA spiked in. Each CDR3 is given with its conserved first and last residue. D genes are given only for firm matches. Clone size, where shown, is once, few, many, or a class for clones that have expanded.

TRBJ2-5 | TRBD2 | TRBV27 | few | CASSTLAGEETQYF | TGTGCCAGCAGTACCCTAGCGGGAGAAGAGACCCAGTACTTC
TRBJ2-3 | TRBD2 | TRBV19 | few | CASSAYSGTTDTQYF | TGTGCCAGTAGTGCCTATAGCGGGACCACAGATACGCAGTATTTT
TRBJ1-1 | NA | TRBV13 | many | CASSLGVGEAFF | TGTGCCAGCAGCCTAGGAGTCGGAGAAGCTTTCTTT
TRBJ2-1 | NA | TRBV7-9 | many | CASSLVPGGVVEQFF | TGTGCCAGCAGCTTAGTCCCAGGGGGGGTAGTTGAGCAGTTCTTC
TRBJ1-5 | NA | TRBV7-9 | many | CASSLEGPQPQHF | TGTGCCAGCAGCTTAGAAGGACCTCAGCCCCAGCATTTT
TRBJ2-7 | NA | TRBV27 | few | CARGRTLGYEQYF | TGTGCCAGGGGCAGGACGTTAGGGTACGAGCAGTACTTC
TRBJ1-1 | NA | TRBV7-9 | NA | CASSSKGQGRAEAFF | TGTGCCAGCAGCTCCAAGGGCCAGGGTAGGGCTGAAGCTTTCTTT
TRBJ2-1 | NA | TRBV5-3 | NA | CASSLMAEDEQFF | TGTGCCAGCAGCCTAATGGCTGAGGATGAGCAGTTCTTC
TRBJ1-5 | NA | TRBV7-9 | few | CASSPDTGQPQHF | TGTGCCAGCAGCCCAGATACAGGGCAGCCCCAGCATTTT
TRBJ2-2 | TRBD1 | TRBV5-3 | NA | CASRGKTGENTGELFF | TGTGCCAGCAGGGGGAAGACAGGGGAAAACACCGGGGAGCTGTTTTTT
TRBJ2-3 | NA | TRBV9 | few | CASSVDGHTDTQYF | TGTGCCAGCAGCGTTGACGGACACACAGATACGCAGTATTTT
TRBJ1-1 | NA | TRBV27 | many | CASSSTNIQGKTFF | TGTGCCAGCAGTTCCACAAACATCCAGGGGAAAACTTTCTTT
TRBJ2-7 | TRBD1 | TRBV7-9 | many | CASSPRQGYEQYF | TGTGCCAGCAGCCCGCGACAGGGCTACGAGCAGTACTTC
TRBJ2-2 | TRBD2 | TRBV30 | NA | CAWSISGATGELFF | TGTGCCTGGAGTATTAGCGGGGCGACCGGGGAGCTGTTTTTT
TRBJ2-6 | TRBD2 | TRBV12-3/TRBV12-4 | many | CASSSTGLEISGANVLTF | TGTGCCAGCAGTTCTACGGGACTAGAAATCTCTGGGGCCAACGTCCTGACTTTC
TRBJ1-6 | TRBD1 | TRBV7-9 | NA | CASSLNKGQNSPLHF | TGTGCCAGCAGCTTAAATAAGGGACAGAATTCACCCCTCCACTTT
TRBJ2-7 | NA | TRBV25-1 | many | CAPGTEFYEQYF | TGTGCCCCCGGGACGGAATTTTACGAGCAGTACTTC
TRBJ1-2 | TRBD1 | TRBV7-9 | few | CASSTRTGGIGYTF | TGTGCCAGCAGCACCCGGACAGGGGGCATAGGCTACACCTTC
TRBJ2-3 | NA | TRBV11-2 | many | CASSQSADTQYF | TGTGCCAGCAGCCAGAGTGCAGATACGCAGTATTTT
TRBJ1-5 | TRBD1 | TRBV28 | few | CASSQPDRGLQPQHF | TGTGCCAGCAGCCAACCCGACAGGGGGCTTCAGCCCCAGCATTTT
TRBJ2-1 | NA | TRBV7-8 | many | CASSTVNSYNEQFF | TGTGCCAGCAGCACCGTTAACTCCTACAATGAGCAGTTCTTC
TRBJ2-5 | TRBD2 | TRBV5-1 | NA | CASSLDPLTGRGGAPQYF | TGCGCCAGCAGCTTGGATCCCCTCACGGGGCGGGGGGGCGCGCCCCAGTACTTC
TRBJ1-4 | NA | TRBV20-1 | NA | CSARDREVDEKLFF | TGCAGTGCTAGAGACAGGGAGGTTGATGAAAAACTGTTTTTT
TRBJ2-1 | NA | TRBV19 | few | CASSTDSSSYNEQFF | TGTGCCAGTAGTACAGACTCGAGCTCCTACAATGAGCAGTTCTTC
TRBJ2-7 | NA | TRBV30 | NA | CAWELGSSYEQYF | TGTGCCTGGGAACTCGGGTCATCGTACGAGCAGTACTTC
TRBJ2-5 | NA | TRBV7-2 | many | CASSLAEGAQETQYF | TGTGCCAGCAGCTTAGCCGAGGGCGCCCAAGAGACCCAGTACTTC